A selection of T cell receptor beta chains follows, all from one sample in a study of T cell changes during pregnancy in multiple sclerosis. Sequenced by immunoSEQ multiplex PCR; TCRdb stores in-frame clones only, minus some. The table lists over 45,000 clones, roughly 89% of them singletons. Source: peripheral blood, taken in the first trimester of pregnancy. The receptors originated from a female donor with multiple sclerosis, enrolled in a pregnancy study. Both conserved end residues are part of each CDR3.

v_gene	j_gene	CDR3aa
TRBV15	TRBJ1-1	CATSRAGSNRDPEAFF
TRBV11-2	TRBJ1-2	CASSNSLESYGYTF
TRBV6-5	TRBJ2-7	CASSHGGEQYF
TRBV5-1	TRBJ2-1	CASSFTESSYNEQFF
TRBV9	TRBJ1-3	CASSELQGATGNTIYF
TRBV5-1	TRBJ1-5	CASSLEGSGNQPQHF
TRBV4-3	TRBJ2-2	CASSPQGLGVGTGELFF
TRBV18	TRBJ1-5	CASSPYDQPQHF
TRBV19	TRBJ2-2	CASRNTGGTGELFF
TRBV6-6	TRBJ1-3	CASSYRNRGSGNTIYF
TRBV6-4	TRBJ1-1	CASSVRPGTEAFF
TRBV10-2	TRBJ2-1	CASSELGLGVDEQFF
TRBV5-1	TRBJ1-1	CASSLGGMNTEAFF
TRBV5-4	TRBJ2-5	CASSLIGGGETQYF
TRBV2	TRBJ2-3	CASSDEAGAGDTQYF
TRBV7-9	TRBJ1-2	CASSYRGQGAPGYTF
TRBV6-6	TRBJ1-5	CASSTKGAGQPQHF
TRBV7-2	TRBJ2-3	CASSLARRGGRTDTQYF
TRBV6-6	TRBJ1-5	CASSQLNQPQHF
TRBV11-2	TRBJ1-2	CASSYRAGVNTF
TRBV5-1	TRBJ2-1	CASSFRRGGADEQFF
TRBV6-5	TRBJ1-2	CASSYSPGQAPYGYTF
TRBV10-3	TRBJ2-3	CAAGTSRPTDTQYF
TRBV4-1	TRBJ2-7	CASSQDYYRRDGRDEQYF
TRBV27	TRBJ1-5	CAKPADDGGNQPQHF
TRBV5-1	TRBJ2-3	CASSGGGAPDTQYF
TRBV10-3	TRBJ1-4	CAISEQGTNEKLFF
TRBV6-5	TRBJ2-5	CASSWGQSKTQYF
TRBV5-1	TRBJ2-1	CASRRLGSSYNEQFF
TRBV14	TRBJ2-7	CASSLGHQYEQYF
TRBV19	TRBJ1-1	CASRSLSGAAWEAFF
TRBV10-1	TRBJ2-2	CASSDPVGTGELFF
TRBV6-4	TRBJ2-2	CASSETGEAGELFF
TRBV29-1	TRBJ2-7	CSVGTEYYEQYF
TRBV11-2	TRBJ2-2	CASSSPGRGYGELFF
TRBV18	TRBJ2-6	CASSLLRSGANVLTF
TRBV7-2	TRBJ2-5	CASSLNPGQETQYF
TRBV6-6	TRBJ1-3	CASSSLGNTIYF
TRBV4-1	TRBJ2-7	CASSHTVGTGTSEQYF
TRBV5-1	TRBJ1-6	CASSLGVGGSNSPLHF
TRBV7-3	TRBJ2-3	CASSSYPDRGETDTQYF
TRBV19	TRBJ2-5	CASSTPGQPIKTQYF
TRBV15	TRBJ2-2	CATSGLRTGGGFGELFF
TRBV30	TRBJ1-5	CAWTPGLGDQPQHF
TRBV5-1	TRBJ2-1	CASAPRSPGLQNNEQFF
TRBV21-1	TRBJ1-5	CASREFGQGKRQPQHF
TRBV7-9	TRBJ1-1	CASSPFQTGMNTEAFF
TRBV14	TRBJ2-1	CASSLLRGDNEQFF
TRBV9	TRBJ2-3	CASSIGPGGTDTQYF
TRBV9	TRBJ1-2	CASSVDPGNYGYTF
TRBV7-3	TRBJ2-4	CASIYPCGTGAKNIQYF
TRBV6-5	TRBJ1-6	CASSYGARVRSPLHF
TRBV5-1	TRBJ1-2	CASSLGTGPYGYTF
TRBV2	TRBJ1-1	CASSGEHTEAFF
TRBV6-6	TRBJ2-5	CASSMRPLKETQYF
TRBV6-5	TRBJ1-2	CASDQGSGYTF
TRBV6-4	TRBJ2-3	CASPCGETTDTQYF
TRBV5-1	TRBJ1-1	CASSPMGGGGPGYTEAFF
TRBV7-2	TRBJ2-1	CASQQYGEWNEQFF